This TCR beta chain originates from a study of human T cells and chemical hapten exposure. Across the study: Sensitization involved placing 2% DPC onto a 2 cm by 2 cm region of upper inner arm skin.

Deletions cut 7 bases from V and 9 bases from J, with 16 bases between. This CDR3 has 14 residues. Germline V lookup: CDR1 SNHLY, CDR2 FYNNEI. Via MiXCR, TCRdb re-called the RACE reads, giving one row per CDR3 protein. The sample carries roughly 90,000 distinct CDR3 sequences, 11% recorded once. Time point meaning: patch test 3, about 24 weeks after DPC sensitization. As for treatment: therapeutic diphenylcyclopropenone sensitization with weekly scalp DPC. This clonotype was counted at least ten times. Sequenced material: whole blood, taken in connection with sensitization to the hapten diphenylcyclopropenone (DPC). The receptor was derived from a woman in her twenties or thirties with alopecia areata. Some clones in this sample may be carry-over from other donors' samples. This rearrangement joins TRBV2 to TRBJ1-6; D unclear. The CDR3, as DNA: TGTGCCAGCAACCTAGCGGGGTTTACTTCACCCCTCCACTTT. Translating gives CASNLAGFTSPLHF.